These 18 T cell receptor beta chains were sequenced from one sample in a study of T cell responses to AZD1222 COVID-19 vaccine. The assay was immunoSEQ multiplex PCR, and TCRdb's table has in-frame clones only and misses some. In the table there are 180,000 or so clones, 90% to 95% of which are singletons. This specimen consisted of peripheral blood, obtained on day 0 of AZD1222 vaccination. The receptor set was obtained from an adult in good health.

This clone appeared a single time. The V call is TRBV27, the J call TRBJ2-4; possible D gene TRBD2, 5 bases. The CDR3 sequence is 15 residues long. Germline values: CDR1 MNHEY, CDR2 SMNVEV (reference sequence). Deletions cut 7 bases from V and 1 base from J, with 14 bases between. The CDR3 DNA is TGTGCCAGCACCCCTGGGAGTTCCGCCAAAAACATTCAGTACTTC. As protein: CASTPGSSAKNIQYF.

This clone has a single count. The V and J genes are TRBV11-2 and TRBJ2-5; the D gene is possibly TRBD2 (5 bases). The germline V gene encodes CDR1 SGHAT and CDR2 FQNNGV. V dropped 3 bases and J dropped 1 base, with 6 bases sitting between them. This CDR3 region has 13 residues. CDR3 in amino acids: CASSFGIQETQYF. DNA of the CDR3: TGTGCCAGCAGCTTCGGGATCCAAGAGACCCAGTACTTC.

CDR3 bases: TGTGCCAGTAGTATTCGGGGGGTTTACACTGAAGCTTTCTTT. As protein: CASSIRGVYTEAFF. This chain connects TRBV19 to TRBJ1-1, with D possibly TRBD1 on 5 matching bases. Germline lookup yields CDR1 LNHDA and CDR2 SQIVND (reference sequence). This CDR3 is built from 14 residues. Between the trimmed V and J ends, which lost 3 bases and 3 bases, there was a span of 11 bases. Variable domain in full (rest from reference TRBV19 and TRBJ1-1): DGGITQSPKYLFRKEGQNVTLSCEQNLNHDAMYWYRQDPGQGLRLIYYSQIVNDFQKGDIAEGYSVSREKKESFPLTVTSAQKNPTAFYLCASSIRGVYTEAFFGQGTRLTVV.

V and J are TRBV10-3 and TRBJ2-7, with D perhaps matching TRBD1 (5 bases). The germline V and J ends were trimmed by 9 bases and 0 bases, with 15 bases remaining between them. This CDR3 has 14 amino acids. CDR1 and CDR2 from the germline V gene are ENHRY and SYGVKD. CDR3 bases: TGTGCCATACTGGACGGCACAGGCTCCTACGAGCAGTACTTC. Translating it yields CAILDGTGSYEQYF.

The rearrangement links TRBV6-5 to TRBJ1-4; 7 positions match TRBD1. With 4 bases clipped from V and 4 bases from J, the junction kept 6 bases outside the gene matches. The CDR3 consists of 15 residues. The germline V gene has CDR1 MNHEY and CDR2 SVGAGI. For the CDR3, the DNA is TGTGCCAGCAGTTCCACAGGGGTCCTTAATGAAAAACTGTTTTTT. Residues: CASSSTGVLNEKLFF.

V usage is TRBV9 and J usage is TRBJ1-2; 10 bases map to TRBD1. This CDR3 comprises 18 residues. Germline V CDR1 and CDR2: SGDLS, YYNGEE. Trimming cost V 0 bases and J 5 bases; bases outside gene matches: 13. Written as DNA, the CDR3 is TGTGCCAGCAGCGTAGGAGGGACAGGGGCCTCGTCAGGGTATGGCTACACCTTC. It encodes CASSVGGTGASSGYGYTF. Variable domain in full (rest from reference TRBV9 and TRBJ1-2): DSGVTQTPKHLITATGQRVTLRCSPRSGDLSVYWYQQSLDQGLQFLIQYYNGEERAKGNILERFSAQQFPDLHSELNLSSLELGDSALYFCASSVGGTGASSGYGYTFGSGTRLTVV.

CDR3: CASSQDVGVGFDEKLFF. The CDR3 DNA reads as TGCGCCAGCAGCCAAGATGTGGGGGTCGGGTTCGATGAAAAACTGTTTTTT. The V gene is TRBV4-1, the J gene TRBJ1-4; possible D gene TRBD1, 5 bases. The CDR3 loop spans 17 amino acids. The germline V gene encodes CDR1 MGHRA and CDR2 YSYEKL. The V and J ends lost 0 bases and 6 bases respectively, with 17 bases between them.

This chain joins TRBV7-2 and TRBJ2-1, with D possibly matching TRBD2 (6 bases). Trimming removed 0 bases at V and 2 bases at J, with 11 bases between. The CDR3 length is 16 residues. CDR1 is SGHTA and CDR2 is FQGNSA in the germline V gene. The CDR3, as DNA: TGTGCCAGCAGCTTAGCGCTGGGGGGAGCCTACAATGAGCAGTTCTTC. Encoded protein: CASSLALGGAYNEQFF.

This chain links TRBV4-1 with TRBJ2-7; 9 bases fit TRBD2. In germline, CDR1 is MGHRA, CDR2 YSYEKL. Trimming at V came to 6 bases and at J to 4 bases, leaving 4 bases not matched to a gene. The CDR3 is 13 amino acids. The CDR3 region has the DNA TGCGCCAGCAGGCGGGAGGGCAATTACGAGCAGTACTTC. This gives the protein CASRREGNYEQYF.

The CDR3 region has the DNA TGTGCCAGCACCTCCTGGCAAGGGACTGAAGCTTTCTTT. Translating it yields CASTSWQGTEAFF. The chain joins TRBV12-3 or TRBV12-4 to TRBJ1-1; the D is unclear. This CDR3 comprises 13 residues. Trimming left V 7 bases short and J 5 bases short, with 14 bases between.

V is TRBV27 and J is TRBJ1-6; the D gene is possibly TRBD1 (5 bases). V was pared by 6 bases and J by 0 bases, with 12 bases between. The CDR3 loop spans 16 amino acids. Germline-derived CDR1 and CDR2 are MNHEY and SMNVEV (reference sequence). CDR3 nucleotides: TGTGCCAGCAGCCGGACACCCATCTCCTATAATTCACCCCTCCACTTT. Translating it yields CASSRTPISYNSPLHF.

Remarks on this clone: Other DNA sequences in the sample encode the same CDR3. The CDR3 coding sequence is TGTGCCAGCAGCCAAGGGAATCAGCCCCAGCATTTT. Residues: CASSQGNQPQHF. This rearrangement joins TRBV4-2 to TRBJ1-5; no firm D call. V was cut by 1 base and J by 4 bases, with 2 bases left in between. The CDR3 spans 12 residues. Germline CDR1 reads LGHNA; CDR2 reads YNFKEQ.

The chain combines TRBV3-1 (or the pseudogene TRBV3-2) with TRBJ2-7; no clear D gene. Trimming stripped 0 bases from V and 3 bases from J, with 6 bases between. The germline V gene has CDR1 LGHDT and CDR2 YNNKEL (reference sequence). The CDR3 consists of 13 residues. The CDR3 bases are TGTGCCAGCAGCCAAGATTGGAGCTACGAGCAGTACTTC. Translated: CASSQDWSYEQYF.

The genes are TRBV13 and TRBJ2-1; TRBD2 matches at 10 bases. J lost 7 bases, V lost 0 bases, and 12 bases had no gene match. This CDR3 spans 18 amino acids. Germline CDR1 reads PRHDT; CDR2 reads FYEKMQ (reference sequence). The CDR3 spells CASSLGPSGRAGGNEQFF. In DNA, the CDR3 is TGTGCCAGCAGCTTAGGCCCCAGCGGGAGGGCCGGGGGGAATGAGCAGTTCTTC.

V is TRBV3-1 (or the pseudogene TRBV3-2) and J is TRBJ2-5; TRBD2 matches 11 bases. The germline V gene encodes CDR1 LGHDT and CDR2 YNNKEL (reference sequence). The length of the CDR3 is 14 residues. V was clipped by 4 bases and J by 4 bases; unmatched bases: 2. As DNA, the CDR3 is TGTGCCAGCAGCCTAACTAGCGGGAGAGAGACCCAGTACTTC. Translation gives CASSLTSGRETQYF.

The gene calls are TRBV6-4 and TRBJ1-1; D is uncertain. This CDR3 is built from 14 residues. Looked up from germline, CDR1 is MRHNA and CDR2 is SNTAGT. V was pared by 4 bases and J by 6 bases, with 15 bases between. CDR3 DNA: TGTGCCAGCAGTGGAAGCCCGGGGAATTCTGAAGCTTTCTTT. The encoded protein is CASSGSPGNSEAFF.

This chain links TRBV6-5 with TRBJ1-1, with no clear D. Per the germline V gene, CDR1 is MNHEY and CDR2 is SVGAGI. The CDR3 covers 13 residues. V was trimmed by 4 bases and J by 7 bases, leaving 13 bases between them. CDR3 residues: CASSSPGVGEAFF. The CDR3 DNA sequence: TGTGCCAGCAGTTCTCCCGGGGTGGGTGAAGCTTTCTTT.

This clone was found once. The CDR3 sequence is CASSLSGNEQFF. The CDR3 DNA follows: TGTGCCAGCAGCTTGTCGGGCAATGAGCAGTTCTTC. The chain employs TRBV5-4 and TRBJ2-1; unclear D gene. Germline V lookup: CDR1 SGHNT, CDR2 YYREEE (reference sequence). CDR3 length equals 12 residues. V gave up 1 base and J gave up 6 bases, with 5 bases separating them. The entire variable domain, with the rest obtained from reference TRBV5-4 and TRBJ2-1, is as follows: ETGVTQSPTHLIKTRGQQVTLRCSSQSGHNTVSWYQQALGQGPQFIFQYYREEENGRGNFPPRFSGLQFPNYSSELNVNALELDDSALYLCASSLSGNEQFFGPGTRLTVL.